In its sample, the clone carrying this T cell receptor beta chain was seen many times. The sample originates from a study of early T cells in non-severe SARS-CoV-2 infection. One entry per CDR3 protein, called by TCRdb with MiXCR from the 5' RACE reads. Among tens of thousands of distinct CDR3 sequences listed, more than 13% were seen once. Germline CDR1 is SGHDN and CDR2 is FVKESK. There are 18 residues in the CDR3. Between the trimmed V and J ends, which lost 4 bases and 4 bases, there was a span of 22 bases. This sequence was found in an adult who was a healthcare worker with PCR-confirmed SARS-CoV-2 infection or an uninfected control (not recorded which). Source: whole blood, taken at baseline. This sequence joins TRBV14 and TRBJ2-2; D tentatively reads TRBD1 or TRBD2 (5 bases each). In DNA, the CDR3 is TGTGCCAGCAGCCTGACGAGGGGTCTTTTGTCCAGCACCGGGGAGCTGTTTTTT. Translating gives CASSLTRGLLSSTGELFF.